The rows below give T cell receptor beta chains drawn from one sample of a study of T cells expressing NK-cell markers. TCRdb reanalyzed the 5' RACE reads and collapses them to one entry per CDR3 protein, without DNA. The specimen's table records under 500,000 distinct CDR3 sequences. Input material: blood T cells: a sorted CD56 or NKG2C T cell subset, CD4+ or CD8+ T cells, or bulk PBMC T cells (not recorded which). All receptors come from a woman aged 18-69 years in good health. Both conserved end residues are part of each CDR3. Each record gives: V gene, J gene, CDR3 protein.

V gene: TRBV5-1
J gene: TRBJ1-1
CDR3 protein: CASSLDSWASEAFF

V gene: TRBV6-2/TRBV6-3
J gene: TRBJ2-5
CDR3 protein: CASSYGSSGALTQYF

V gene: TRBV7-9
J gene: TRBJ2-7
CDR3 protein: CASSPSSGRARREQYF

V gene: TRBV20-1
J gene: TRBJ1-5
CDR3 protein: CSASLGGVVNQPQHF

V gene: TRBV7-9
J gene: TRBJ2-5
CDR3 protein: CASVGTSGKETQYF

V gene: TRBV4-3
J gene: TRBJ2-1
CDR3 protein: CASSQWTSGSYNEQFF

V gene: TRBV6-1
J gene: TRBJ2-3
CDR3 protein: CASSPRNYVGVEQYF

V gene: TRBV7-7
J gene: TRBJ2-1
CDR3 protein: CASSPPGGAQGEQFF

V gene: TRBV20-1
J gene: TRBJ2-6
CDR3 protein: CARDSGSGANVLTF

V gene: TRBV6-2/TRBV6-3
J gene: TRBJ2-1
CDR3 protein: CASSTQDFFLYNEQFF

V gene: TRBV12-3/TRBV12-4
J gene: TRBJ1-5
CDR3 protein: CASSLLRADQPQHF

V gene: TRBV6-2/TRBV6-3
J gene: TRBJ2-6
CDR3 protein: CASSYGPGPSGANVLTF

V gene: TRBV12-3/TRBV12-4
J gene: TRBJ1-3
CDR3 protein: CASSFARGPGNTIYF

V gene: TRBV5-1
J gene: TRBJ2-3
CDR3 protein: CASSPGGAVDTQYF

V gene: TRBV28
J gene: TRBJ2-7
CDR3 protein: CASSLGTSGLYEQYF

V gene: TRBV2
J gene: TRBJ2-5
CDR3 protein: CASKGPRQGQETQYF

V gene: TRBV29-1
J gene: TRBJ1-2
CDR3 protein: CSVVRPTYGYTF

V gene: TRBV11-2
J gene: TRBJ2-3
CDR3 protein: CASSLSSGSADTQYF

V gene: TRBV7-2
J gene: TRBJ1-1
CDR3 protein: CASSLRSGGTNTEAFF

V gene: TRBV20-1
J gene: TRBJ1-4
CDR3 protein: CSARDVEKLFF

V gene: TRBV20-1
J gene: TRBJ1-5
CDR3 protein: CSATDTPLNQPQHF

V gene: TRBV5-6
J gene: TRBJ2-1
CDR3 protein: CASSGTHLHNEQFF

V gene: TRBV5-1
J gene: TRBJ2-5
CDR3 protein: CASSSTAMETQYF

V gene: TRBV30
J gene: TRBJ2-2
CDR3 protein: CAWNEVSNTGELFF

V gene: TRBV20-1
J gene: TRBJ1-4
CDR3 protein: CSASNLGTPNEKLFF

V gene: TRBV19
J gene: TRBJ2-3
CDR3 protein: CASSIGATSTDTQYF

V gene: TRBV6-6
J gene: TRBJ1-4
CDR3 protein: CASTRAPNEKLFF

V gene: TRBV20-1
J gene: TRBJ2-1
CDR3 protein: CSARDEELTIYNEQFF

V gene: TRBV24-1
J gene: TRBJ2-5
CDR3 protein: CATSDFGTQYF